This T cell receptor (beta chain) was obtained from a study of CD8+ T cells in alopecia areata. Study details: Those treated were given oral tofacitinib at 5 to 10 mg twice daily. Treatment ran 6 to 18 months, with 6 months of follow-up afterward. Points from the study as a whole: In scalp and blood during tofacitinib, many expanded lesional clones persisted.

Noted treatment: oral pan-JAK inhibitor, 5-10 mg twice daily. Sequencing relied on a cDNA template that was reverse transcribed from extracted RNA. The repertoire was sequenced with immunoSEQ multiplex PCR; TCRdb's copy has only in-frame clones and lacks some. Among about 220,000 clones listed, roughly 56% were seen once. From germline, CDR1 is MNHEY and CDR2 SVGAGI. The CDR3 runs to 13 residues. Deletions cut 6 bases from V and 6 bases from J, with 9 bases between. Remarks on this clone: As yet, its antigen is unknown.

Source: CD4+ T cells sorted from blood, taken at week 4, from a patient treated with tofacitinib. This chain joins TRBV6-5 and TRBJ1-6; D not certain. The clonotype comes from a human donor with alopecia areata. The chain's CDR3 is CASRRFGNSPLHF. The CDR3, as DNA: TGTGCCAGCAGAAGGTTTGGTAATTCACCCCTCCACTTT.